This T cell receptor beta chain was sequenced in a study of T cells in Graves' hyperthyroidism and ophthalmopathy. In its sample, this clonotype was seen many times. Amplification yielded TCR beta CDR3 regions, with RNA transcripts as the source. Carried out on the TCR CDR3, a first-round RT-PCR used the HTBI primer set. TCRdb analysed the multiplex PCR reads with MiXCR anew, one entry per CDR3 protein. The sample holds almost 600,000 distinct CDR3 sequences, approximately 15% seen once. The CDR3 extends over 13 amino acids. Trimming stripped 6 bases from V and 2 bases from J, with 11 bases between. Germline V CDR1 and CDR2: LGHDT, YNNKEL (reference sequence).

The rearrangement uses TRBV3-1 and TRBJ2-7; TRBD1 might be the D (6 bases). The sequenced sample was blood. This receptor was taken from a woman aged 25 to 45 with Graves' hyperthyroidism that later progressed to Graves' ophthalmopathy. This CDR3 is CASSRDTAYEQYF. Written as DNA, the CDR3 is TGTGCCAGCAGTCGGGACACCGCCTACGAGCAGTACTTC.